The sample holds a few counts of the clone carrying this TCR beta chain. What it binds is unknown. This record comes from a study of identical twins. Study outcomes and limitations: Out-of-frame alpha sequences shared by twins showed excess low generation probability. Zero-insertion findings could be partly confounded by invariant cells (MAIT and iNKT cells).

TCRdb called the 5' RACE reads again in MiXCR, with one record for every CDR3 protein. The data show a few hundred thousand distinct CDR3 sequences, 14% seen once. Healthy Caucasians were all of the donors. CDR1 is MNHNS, CDR2 SASEGT, per germline. CDR3 size: 18 residues. J was trimmed by 0 bases and V by 6 bases; bases with no gene match: 12. Separately, the same data were catalogued under a study of yellow fever vaccine responses in identical twins. That source adds: Twins reportedly had a vaccine T cell response that seemed partly convergent, partly personalized.

This TCR was recovered from a woman in her late teens or twenties in good health. Material: CD4+ T cells sorted from blood. The chain has TRBV6-1 and TRBJ2-1, with 9 bases aligning to TRBD1. The CDR3 DNA follows: TGTGCCAGCAGGAGGGACAGGGAAGGGGGTTTCTCCTACAATGAGCAGTTCTTC. This codes for CASRRDREGGFSYNEQFF.